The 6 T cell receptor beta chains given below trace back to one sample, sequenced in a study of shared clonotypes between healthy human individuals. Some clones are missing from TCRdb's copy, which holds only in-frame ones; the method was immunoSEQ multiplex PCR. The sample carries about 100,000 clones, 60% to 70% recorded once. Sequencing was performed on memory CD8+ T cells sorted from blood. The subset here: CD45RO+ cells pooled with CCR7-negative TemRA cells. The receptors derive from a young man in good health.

CDR3 loop: CASSLNSGNSYNEQFF. As DNA, the CDR3 is TGTGCCAGCAGCTTAAATAGCGGAAACTCCTACAATGAGCAGTTCTTC. The rearrangement links TRBV7-3 to TRBJ2-1; weak D call: TRBD2 (6 bases). Germline lookup yields CDR1 SGHTA and CDR2 FQGTGA. CDR3 length: 16 residues. V lost 1 base to trimming and J lost 0 bases, with 10 bases between them.

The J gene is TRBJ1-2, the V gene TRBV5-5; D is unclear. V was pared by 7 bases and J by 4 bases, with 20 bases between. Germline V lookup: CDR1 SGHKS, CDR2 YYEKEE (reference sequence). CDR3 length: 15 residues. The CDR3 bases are TGTGCCAGCCCTATGGCCTCGCGAAAGACCTATGGCTACACCTTC. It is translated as CASPMASRKTYGYTF. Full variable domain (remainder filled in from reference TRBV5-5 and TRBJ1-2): DAGVTQSPTHLIKTRGQQVTLRCSPISGHKSVSWYQQVLGQGPQFIFQYYEKEERGRGNFPDRFSARQFPNYSSELNVNALLLGDSALYLCASPMASRKTYGYTFGSGTRLTVV.

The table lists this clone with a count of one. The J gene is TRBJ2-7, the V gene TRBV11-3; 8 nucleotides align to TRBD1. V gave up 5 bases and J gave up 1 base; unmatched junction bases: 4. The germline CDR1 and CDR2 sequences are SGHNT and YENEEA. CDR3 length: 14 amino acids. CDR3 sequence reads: CASSHRDRSYEQYF. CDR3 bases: TGTGCCAGCAGCCATCGGGACAGGTCCTACGAGCAGTACTTC.

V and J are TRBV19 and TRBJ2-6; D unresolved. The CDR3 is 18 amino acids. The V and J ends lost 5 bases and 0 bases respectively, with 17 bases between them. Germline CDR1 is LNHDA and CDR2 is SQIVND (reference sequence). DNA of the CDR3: TGTGCCAGTAGTGGAAAAACCTTGACAAACTCTGGGGCCAACGTCCTGACTTTC. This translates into CASSGKTLTNSGANVLTF.

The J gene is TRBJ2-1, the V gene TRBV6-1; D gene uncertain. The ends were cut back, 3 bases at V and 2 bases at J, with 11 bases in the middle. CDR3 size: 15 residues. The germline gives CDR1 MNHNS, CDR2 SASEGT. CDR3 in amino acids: CASSDRPVPYNEQFF. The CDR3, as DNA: TGTGCCAGCAGTGATAGACCAGTCCCCTACAATGAGCAGTTCTTC.

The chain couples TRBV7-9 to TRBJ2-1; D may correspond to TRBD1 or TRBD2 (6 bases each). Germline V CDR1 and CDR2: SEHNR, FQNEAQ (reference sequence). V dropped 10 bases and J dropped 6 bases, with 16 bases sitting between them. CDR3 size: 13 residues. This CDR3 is CAIERGVSNEQFF. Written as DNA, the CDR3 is TGTGCCATTGAAAGGGGGGTAAGCAATGAGCAGTTCTTC.